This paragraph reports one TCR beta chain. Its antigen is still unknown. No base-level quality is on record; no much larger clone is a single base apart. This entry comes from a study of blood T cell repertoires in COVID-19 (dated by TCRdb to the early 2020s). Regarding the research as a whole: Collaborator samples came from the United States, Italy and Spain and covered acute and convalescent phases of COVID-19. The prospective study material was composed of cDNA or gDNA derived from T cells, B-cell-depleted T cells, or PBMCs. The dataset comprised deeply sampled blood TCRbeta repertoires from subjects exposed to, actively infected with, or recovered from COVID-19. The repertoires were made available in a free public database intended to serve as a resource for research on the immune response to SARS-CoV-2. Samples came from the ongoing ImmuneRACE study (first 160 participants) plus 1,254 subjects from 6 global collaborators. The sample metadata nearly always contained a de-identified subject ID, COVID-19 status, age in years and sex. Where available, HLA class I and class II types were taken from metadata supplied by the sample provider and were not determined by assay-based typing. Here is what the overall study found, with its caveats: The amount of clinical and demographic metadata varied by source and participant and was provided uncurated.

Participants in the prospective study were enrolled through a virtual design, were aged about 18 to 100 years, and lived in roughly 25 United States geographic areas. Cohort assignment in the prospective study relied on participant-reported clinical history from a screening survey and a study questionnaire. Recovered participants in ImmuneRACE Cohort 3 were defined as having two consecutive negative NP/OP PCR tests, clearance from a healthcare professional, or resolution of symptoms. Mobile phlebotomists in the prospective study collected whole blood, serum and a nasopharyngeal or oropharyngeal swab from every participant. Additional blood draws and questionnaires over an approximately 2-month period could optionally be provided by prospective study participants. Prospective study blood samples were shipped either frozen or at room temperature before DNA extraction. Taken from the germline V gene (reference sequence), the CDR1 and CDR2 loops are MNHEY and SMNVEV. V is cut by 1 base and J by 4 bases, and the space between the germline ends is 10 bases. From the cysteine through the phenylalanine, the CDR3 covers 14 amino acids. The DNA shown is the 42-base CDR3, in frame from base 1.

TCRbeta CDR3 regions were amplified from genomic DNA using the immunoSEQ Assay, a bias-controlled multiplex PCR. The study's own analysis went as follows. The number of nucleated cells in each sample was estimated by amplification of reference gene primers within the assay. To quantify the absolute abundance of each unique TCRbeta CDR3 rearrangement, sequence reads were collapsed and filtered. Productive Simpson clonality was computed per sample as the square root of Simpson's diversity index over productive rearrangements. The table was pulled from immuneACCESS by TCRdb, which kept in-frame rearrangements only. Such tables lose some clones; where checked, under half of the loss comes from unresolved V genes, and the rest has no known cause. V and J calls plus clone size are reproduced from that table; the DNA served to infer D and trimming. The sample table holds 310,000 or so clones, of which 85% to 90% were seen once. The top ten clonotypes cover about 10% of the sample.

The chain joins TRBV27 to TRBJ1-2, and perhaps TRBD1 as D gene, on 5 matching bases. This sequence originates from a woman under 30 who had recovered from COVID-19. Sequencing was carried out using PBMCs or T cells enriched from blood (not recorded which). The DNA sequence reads TGTGCCAGCAGTTTATTTGCAAGGGGCTATGGCTACACCTTC. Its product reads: CASSLFARGYGYTF.